This T cell receptor beta chain was recorded in a study of cytomegalovirus exposure and HLA in healthy donors. Turning to the study itself: HLA-typed donors contributed 65 million to 85 million unique TCRs, which were held in an early data release.

J lost 4 bases, V lost 4 bases, and 5 bases had no gene match. This CDR3 contains 14 residues. Per germline, CDR1 LGHNA and CDR2 YSLEER. PCR used 60 Vbeta primers and 13 Jbeta primers. Measured with immunoSEQ multiplex PCR; TCRdb has only the in-frame clones, and not every one. This sample has 95,000 to 150,000 clones, with 75% to 90% found just once. Sequences were obtained from PBMCs. This TCR was recovered from a middle-aged man in good health and CMV-seronegative. The rearrangement joins TRBV4-3 to TRBJ1-2, with 8 bases that match TRBD1. The CDR3 reads CASSLTGGSYGYTF. CDR3 DNA: TGCGCCAGCAGCCTAACAGGGGGTAGCTATGGCTACACCTTC.